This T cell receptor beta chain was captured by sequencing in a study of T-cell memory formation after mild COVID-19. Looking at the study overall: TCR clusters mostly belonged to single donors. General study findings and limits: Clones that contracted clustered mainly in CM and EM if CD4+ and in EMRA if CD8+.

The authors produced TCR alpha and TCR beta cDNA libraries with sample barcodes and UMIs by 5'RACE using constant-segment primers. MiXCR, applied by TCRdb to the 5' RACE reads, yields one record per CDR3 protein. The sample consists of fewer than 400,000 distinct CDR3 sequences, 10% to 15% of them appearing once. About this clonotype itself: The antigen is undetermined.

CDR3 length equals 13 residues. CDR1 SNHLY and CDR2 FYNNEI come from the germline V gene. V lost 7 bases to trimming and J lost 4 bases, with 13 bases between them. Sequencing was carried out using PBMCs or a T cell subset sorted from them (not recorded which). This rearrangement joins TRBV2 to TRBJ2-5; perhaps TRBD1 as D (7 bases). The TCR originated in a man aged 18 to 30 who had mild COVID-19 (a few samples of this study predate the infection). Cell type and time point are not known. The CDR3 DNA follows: TGTGCCAGCACCGGGACAGCGGGAGAGACCCAGTACTTC. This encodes CASTGTAGETQYF.